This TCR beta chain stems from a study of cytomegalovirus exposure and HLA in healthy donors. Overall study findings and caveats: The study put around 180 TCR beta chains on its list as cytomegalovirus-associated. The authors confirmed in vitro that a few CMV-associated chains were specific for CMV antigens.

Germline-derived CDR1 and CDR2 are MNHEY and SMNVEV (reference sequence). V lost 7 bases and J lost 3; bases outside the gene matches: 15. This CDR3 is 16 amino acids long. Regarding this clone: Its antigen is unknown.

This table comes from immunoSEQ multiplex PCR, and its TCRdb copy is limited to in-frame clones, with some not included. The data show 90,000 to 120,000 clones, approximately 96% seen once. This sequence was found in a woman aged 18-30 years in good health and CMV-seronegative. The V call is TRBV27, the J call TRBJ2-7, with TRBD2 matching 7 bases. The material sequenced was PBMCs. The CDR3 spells CASTPSKAGTIYEQYF. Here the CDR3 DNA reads TGTGCCAGCACGCCCTCGAAAGCGGGGACCATCTACGAGCAGTACTTC.